This T cell receptor (beta chain) comes out of a study of blood T cell repertoires in COVID-19. At the level of the study: PBMCs, B-cell-depleted T cells, or T cells were the source of the cDNA or gDNA that made up the material.

Methods used by the authors: Reference gene primer amplification gave nucleated cell count estimates. Some clones are missing from TCRdb's copy, which holds only in-frame ones; the method was immunoSEQ multiplex PCR. The DNA was the basis for D and trimming; V, J and clone size are from that table. This sample has 30,000 to 35,000 clones, with around 80% found just once. This clone showed up many times. CDR3 length: 12 amino acids. The germline CDR1 and CDR2 sequences are MNHNS and SASEGT. V lost 3 bases and J 6 bases, leaving 6 bases between the germline ends. The chain carries TRBV6-1 and TRBJ1-5; D is ambiguous. Specimen: peripheral blood. The receptor was isolated from a man aged 80 or over with active or convalescent COVID-19. CDR3 DNA: TGTGCCAGCAGTGACACGGGTCAGCCCCAGCATTTT. Encoded protein: CASSDTGQPQHF.